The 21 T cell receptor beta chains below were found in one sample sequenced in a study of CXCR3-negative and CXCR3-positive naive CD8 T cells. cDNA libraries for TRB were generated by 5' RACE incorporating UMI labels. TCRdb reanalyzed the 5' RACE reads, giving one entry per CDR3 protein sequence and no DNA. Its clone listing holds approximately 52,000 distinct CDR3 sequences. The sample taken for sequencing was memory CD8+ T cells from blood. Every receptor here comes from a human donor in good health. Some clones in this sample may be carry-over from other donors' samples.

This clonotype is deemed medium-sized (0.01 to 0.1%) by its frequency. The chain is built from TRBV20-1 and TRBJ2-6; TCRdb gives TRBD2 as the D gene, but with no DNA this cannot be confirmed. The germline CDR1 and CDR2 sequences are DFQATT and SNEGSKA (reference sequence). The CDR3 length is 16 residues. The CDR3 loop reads CSASTSGISGANVLTF.

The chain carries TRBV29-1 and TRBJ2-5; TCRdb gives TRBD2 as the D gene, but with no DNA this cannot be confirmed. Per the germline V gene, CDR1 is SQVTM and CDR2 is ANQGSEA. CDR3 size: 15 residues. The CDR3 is CSVDRLAGEGETQYF.

CDR3 amino acids: CSVPRENTGELFF. The chain has TRBV29-1 and TRBJ2-2; the D gene TCRdb calls, TRBD1, cannot be checked with no DNA. Germline assignment: CDR1 SQVTM and CDR2 ANQGSEA. The CDR3 covers 13 residues.

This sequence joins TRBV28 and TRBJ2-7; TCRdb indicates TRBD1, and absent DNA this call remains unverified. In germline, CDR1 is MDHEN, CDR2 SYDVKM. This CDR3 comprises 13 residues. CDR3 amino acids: CASSLSGAYEQYF. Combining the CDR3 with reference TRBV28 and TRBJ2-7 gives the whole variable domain DVKVTQSSRYLVKRTGEKVFLECVQDMDHENMFWYRQDPGLGLRLIYFSYDVKMKEKGDIPEGYSVSREKKERFSLILESASTNQTSMYLCASSLSGAYEQYFGPGTRLTVT.

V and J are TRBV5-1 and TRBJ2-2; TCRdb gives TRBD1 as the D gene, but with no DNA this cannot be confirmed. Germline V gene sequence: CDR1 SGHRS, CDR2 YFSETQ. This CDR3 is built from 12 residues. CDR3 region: CASSLYTGELFF.

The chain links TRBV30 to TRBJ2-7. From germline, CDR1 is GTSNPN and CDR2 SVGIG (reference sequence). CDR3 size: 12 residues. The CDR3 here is CAWSVTDYEQYF. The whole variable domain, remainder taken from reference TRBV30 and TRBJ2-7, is SQTIHQWPATLVQPVGSPLSLECTVEGTSNPNLYWYRQAAGRGLQLLFYSVGIGQISSEVPQNLSASRPQDRQFILSSKKLLLSDSGFYLCAWSVTDYEQYFGPGTRLTVT.

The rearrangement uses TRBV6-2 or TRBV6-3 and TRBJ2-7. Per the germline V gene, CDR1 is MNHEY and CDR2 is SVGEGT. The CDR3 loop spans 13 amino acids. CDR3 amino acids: CASRVAATYEQYF.

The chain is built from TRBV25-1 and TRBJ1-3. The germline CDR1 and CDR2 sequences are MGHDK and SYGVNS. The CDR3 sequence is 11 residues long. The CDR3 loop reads CASRQGNTIYF.

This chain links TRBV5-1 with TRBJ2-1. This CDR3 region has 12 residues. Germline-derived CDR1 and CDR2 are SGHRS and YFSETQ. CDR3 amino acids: CASSLVDNEQFF.

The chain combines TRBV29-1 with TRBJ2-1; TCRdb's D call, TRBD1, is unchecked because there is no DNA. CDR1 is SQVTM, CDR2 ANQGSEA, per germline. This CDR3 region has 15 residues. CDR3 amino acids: CSCLLGPSSYNEQFF.

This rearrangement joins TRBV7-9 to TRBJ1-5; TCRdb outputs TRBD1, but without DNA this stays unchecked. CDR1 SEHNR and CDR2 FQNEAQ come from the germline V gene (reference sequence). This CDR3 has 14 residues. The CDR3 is CASSQGTPNQPQHF.

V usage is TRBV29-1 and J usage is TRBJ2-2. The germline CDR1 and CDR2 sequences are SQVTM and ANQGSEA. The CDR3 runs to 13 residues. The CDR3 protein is CSVFRQDTGELFF.

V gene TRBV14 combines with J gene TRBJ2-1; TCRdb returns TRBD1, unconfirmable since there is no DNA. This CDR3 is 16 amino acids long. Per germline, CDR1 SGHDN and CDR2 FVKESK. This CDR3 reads CASSRRGPPSYNEQFF.

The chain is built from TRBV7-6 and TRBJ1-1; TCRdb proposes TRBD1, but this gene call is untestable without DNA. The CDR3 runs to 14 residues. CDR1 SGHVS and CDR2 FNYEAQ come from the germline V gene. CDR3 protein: CASSLGPQDTEAFF.

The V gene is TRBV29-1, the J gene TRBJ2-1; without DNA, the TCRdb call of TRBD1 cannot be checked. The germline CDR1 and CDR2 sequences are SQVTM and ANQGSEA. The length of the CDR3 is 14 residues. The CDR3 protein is CSVEAARAHNEQFF.

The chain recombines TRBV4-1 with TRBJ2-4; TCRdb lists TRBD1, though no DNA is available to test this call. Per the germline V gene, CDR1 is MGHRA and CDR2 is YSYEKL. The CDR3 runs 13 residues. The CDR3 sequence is CASSQGGLNIQYF.

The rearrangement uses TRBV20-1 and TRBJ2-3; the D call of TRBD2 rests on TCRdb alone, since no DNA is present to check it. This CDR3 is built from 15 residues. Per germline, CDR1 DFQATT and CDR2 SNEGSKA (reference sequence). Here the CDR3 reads CSARTSGGEADTQYF.

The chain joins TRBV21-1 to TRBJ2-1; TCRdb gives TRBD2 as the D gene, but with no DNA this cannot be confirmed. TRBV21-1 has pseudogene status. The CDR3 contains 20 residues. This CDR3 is CASSKKGGGRHDSSYNEQFF.

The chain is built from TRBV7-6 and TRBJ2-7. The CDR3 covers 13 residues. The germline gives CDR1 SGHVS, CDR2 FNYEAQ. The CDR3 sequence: CASSLSPSYEQYF.

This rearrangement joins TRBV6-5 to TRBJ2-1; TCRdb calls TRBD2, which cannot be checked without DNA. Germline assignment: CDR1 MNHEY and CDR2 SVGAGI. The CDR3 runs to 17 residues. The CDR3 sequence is CASSYSPPQGPYNEQFF.

CDR3 amino acids: CSVEGGGETFGNTIYF. V gene TRBV29-1 combines with J gene TRBJ1-3; TCRdb indicates TRBD1, and absent DNA this call remains unverified. This CDR3 region has 16 residues. The germline CDR1 and CDR2 sequences are SQVTM and ANQGSEA.